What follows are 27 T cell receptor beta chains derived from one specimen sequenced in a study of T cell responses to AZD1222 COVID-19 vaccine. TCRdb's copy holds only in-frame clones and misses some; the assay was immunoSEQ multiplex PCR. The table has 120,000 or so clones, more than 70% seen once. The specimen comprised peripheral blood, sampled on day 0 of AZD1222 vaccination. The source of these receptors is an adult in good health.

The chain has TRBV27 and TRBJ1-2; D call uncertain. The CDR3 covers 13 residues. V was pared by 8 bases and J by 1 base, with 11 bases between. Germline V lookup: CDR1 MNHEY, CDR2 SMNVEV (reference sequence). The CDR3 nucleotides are TGTGCCAGCTCCCTGGGCCTTAACTATGGCTACACCTTC. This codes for CASSLGLNYGYTF.

CDR3 sequence (DNA): TGTGCCAGCAGCCTTCTGGCGGAGAACTATGGCTACACCTTC. This translates into CASSLLAENYGYTF. The V gene is TRBV3-1 (or the pseudogene TRBV3-2), the J gene TRBJ1-2; no definite D call. V lost 4 bases, J lost 2 bases, and 11 bases lay in between. The germline gives CDR1 LGHDT, CDR2 YNNKEL (reference sequence). The CDR3 is 14 amino acids.

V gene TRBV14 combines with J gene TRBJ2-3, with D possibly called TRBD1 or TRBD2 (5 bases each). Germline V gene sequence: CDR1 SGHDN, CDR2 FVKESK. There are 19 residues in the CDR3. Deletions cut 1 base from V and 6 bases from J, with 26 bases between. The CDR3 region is CASSQVPFGAADRSDTQYF. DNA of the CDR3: TGTGCCAGCAGCCAAGTTCCCTTCGGGGCAGCCGACCGTTCGGATACGCAGTATTTT.

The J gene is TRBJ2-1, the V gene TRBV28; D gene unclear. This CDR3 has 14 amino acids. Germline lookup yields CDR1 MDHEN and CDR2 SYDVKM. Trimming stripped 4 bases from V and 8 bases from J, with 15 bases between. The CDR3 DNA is TGTGCCAGCAGTTCCCCCCCTAGGAACCATGAGCAGTTCTTC. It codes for CASSSPPRNHEQFF.

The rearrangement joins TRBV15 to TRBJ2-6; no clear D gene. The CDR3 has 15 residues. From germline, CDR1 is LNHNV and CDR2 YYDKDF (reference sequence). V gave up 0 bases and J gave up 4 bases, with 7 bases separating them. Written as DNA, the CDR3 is TGTGCCACCAGCAGAGATCCACAGGGGGCCAACGTCCTGACTTTC. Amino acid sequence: CATSRDPQGANVLTF. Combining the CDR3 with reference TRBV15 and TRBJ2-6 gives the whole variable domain DAMVIQNPRYQVTQFGKPVTLSCSQTLNHNVMYWYQQKSSQAPKLLFHYYDKDFNNEADTPDNFQSRRPNTSFCFLDIRSPGLGDTAMYLCATSRDPQGANVLTFGAGSRLTVL.

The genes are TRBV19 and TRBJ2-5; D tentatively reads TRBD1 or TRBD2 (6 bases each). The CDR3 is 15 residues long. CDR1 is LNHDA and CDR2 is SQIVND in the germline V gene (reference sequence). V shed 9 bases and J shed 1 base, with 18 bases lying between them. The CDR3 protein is CASLPRGTRQETQYF. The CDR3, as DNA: TGTGCCAGCCTCCCCCGGGGGACACGCCAAGAGACCCAGTACTTC.

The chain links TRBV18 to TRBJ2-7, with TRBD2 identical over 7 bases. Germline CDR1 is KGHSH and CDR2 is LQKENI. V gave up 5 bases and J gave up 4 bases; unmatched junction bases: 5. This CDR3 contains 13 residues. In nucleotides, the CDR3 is TGTGCCAGCTCAGGCGGGAGCGGTTACGAGCAGTACTTC. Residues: CASSGGSGYEQYF. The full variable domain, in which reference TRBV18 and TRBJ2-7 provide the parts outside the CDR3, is NAGVMQNPRHLVRRRGQEARLRCSPMKGHSHVYWYRQLPEEGLKFMVYLQKENIIDESGMPKERFSAEFPKEGPSILRIQQVVRGDSAAYFCASSGGSGYEQYFGPGTRLTVT.

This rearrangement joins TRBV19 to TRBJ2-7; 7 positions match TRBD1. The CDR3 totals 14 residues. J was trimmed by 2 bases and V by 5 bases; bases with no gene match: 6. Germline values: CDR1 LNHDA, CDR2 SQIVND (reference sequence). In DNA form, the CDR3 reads TGTGCCAGTAGTGCCCGGGACAGCCCCTACGAGCAGTACTTC. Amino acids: CASSARDSPYEQYF.

CDR3 DNA sequence: TGTGCCAGCAGTTTACCAGGGGGCAAGGCTTTCTTT. It is translated as CASSLPGGKAFF. The chain employs TRBV6-5 and TRBJ1-1, with 8 positions matching TRBD1. V shed 4 bases, J shed 11 bases, and the junction held 6 bases outside the gene matches. The CDR3 sequence is 12 residues long. Germline CDR1 is MNHEY and CDR2 is SVGAGI.

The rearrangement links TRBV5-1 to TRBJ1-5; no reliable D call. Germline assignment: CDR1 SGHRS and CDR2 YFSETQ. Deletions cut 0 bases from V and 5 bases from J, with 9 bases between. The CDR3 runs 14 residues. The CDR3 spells CASSLAGSDQPQHF. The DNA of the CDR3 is TGCGCCAGCAGCTTGGCAGGAAGTGATCAGCCCCAGCATTTT.

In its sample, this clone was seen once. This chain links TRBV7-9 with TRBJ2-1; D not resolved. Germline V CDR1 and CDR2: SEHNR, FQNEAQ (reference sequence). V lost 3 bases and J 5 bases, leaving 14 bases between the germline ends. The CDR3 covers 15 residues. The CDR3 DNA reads TGTGCCAGCAGCTTTTTGCCCGCGAACAACAATGAGCAGTTCTTC. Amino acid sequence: CASSFLPANNNEQFF.

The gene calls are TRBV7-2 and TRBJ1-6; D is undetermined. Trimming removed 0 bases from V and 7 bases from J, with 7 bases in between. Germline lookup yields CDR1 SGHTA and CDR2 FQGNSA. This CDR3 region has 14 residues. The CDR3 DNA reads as TGTGCCAGCAGCTTAGCCAGCCACAATTCACCCCTCCACTTT. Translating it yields CASSLASHNSPLHF.

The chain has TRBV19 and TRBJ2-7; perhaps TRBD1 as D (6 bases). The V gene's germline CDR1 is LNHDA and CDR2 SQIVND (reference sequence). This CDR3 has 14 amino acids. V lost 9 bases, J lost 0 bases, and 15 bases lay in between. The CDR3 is CASSTGVGSYEQYF. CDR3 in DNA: TGTGCCAGCTCGACAGGAGTAGGCTCCTACGAGCAGTACTTC. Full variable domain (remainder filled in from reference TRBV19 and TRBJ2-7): DGGITQSPKYLFRKEGQNVTLSCEQNLNHDAMYWYRQDPGQGLRLIYYSQIVNDFQKGDIAEGYSVSREKKESFPLTVTSAQKNPTAFYLCASSTGVGSYEQYFGPGTRLTVT.

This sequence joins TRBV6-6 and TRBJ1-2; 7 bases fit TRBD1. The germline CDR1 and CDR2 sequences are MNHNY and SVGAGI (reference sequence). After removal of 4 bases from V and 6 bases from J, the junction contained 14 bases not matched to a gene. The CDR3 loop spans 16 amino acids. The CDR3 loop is CASSSIRQGGSDGYTF. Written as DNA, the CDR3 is TGTGCCAGCAGTTCCATTCGACAGGGTGGTTCCGATGGCTACACCTTC.

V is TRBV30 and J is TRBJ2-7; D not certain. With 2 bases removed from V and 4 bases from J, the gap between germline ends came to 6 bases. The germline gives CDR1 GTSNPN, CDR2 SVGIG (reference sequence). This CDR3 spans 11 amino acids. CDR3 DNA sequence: TGTGCCTGGAGTTTGGGTTACGAGCAGTACTTC. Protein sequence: CAWSLGYEQYF.

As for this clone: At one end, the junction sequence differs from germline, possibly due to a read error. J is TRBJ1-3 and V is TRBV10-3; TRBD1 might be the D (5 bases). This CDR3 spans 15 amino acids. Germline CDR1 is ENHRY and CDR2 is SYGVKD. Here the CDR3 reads CAISERDGSGNTIYF. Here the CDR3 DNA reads TGTGCCATCAGTGAGCGGGACGGATCTGGGAACACCATATATTTT.

The CDR3 here is CASSQGTGVGYTF. For the CDR3, the DNA is TGCGCCAGCAGCCAAGGGACAGGCGTTGGCTACACCTTC. The rearrangement links TRBV4-1 to TRBJ1-2; 7 bases are a match to TRBD1. The J segment lost 7 bases and the V segment lost 1 base, leaving 3 bases of the junction unmatched. The CDR3 has 13 amino acids. CDR1 and CDR2 from the germline V gene are MGHRA and YSYEKL.

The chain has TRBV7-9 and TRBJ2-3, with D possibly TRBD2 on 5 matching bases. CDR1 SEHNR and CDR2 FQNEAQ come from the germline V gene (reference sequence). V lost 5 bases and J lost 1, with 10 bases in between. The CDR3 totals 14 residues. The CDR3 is CASSPRTGTDTQYF. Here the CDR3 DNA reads TGTGCCAGCAGCCCCAGGACTGGCACAGATACGCAGTATTTT.

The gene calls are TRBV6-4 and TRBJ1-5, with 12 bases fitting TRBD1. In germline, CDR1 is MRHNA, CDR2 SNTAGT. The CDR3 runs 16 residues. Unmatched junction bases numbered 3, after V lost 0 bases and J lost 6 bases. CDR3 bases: TGTGCCAGCAGTGACTCCGGGACAGGGGGCGGTCAGCCCCAGCATTTT. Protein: CASSDSGTGGGQPQHF.

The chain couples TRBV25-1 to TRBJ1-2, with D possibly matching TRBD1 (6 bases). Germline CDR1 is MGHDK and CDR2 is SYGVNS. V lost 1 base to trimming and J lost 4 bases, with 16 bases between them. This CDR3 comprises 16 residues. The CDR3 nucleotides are TGTGCCAGCAGTGAATCTAGGGGGAGCTGGACCTATGGCTACACCTTC. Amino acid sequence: CASSESRGSWTYGYTF.

The CDR3 region is CASSEVQSYEQYF. The CDR3 region has the DNA TGTGCCAGCAGTGAAGTCCAGTCCTACGAGCAGTACTTC. The rearrangement joins TRBV6-1 to TRBJ2-7, with D unresolved. The CDR3 is 13 residues long. Trimming cost V 1 base and J 1 base, with 5 bases left between them. Germline V gene sequence: CDR1 MNHNS, CDR2 SASEGT.

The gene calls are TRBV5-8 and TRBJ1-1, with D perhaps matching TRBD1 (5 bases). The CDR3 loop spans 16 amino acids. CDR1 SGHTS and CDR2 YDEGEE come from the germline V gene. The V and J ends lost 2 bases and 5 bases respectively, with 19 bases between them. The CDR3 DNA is TGTGCCAGCAGCTTAGAAAAAGGGACCCCTCGGACTGAAGCTTTCTTT. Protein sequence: CASSLEKGTPRTEAFF. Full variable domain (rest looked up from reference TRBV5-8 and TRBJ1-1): EAGVTQSPTHLIKTRGQQATLRCSPISGHTSVYWYQQALGLGLQFLLWYDEGEERNRGNFPPRFSGRQFPNYSSELNVNALELEDSALYLCASSLEKGTPRTEAFFGQGTRLTVV.

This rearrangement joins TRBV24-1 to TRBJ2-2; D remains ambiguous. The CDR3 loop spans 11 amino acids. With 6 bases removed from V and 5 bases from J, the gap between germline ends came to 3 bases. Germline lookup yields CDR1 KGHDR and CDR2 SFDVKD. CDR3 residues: CATSPTGELFF. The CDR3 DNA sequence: TGTGCCACCAGTCCGACCGGGGAGCTGTTTTTT.

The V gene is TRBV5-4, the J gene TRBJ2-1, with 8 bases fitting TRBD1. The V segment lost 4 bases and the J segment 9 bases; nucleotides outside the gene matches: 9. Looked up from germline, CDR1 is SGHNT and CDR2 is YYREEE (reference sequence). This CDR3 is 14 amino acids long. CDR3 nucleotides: TGTGCCAGCAGCCCACGGGACAGGTCGGTTGAGCAGTTCTTC. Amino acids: CASSPRDRSVEQFF.

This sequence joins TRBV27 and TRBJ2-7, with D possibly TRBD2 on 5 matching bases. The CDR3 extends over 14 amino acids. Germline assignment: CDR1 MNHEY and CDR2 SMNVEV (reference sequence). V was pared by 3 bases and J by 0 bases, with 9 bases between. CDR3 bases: TGTGCCAGCAGTTTCATAGGGAGCTCCTACGAGCAGTACTTC. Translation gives CASSFIGSSYEQYF.

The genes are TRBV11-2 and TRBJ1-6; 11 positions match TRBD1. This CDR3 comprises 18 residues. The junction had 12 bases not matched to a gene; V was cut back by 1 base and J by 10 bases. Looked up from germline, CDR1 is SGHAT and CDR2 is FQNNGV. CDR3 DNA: TGTGCCAGCAGCTTAGGGGACAGGGGGATATATTCAGGGTCACCCCTCCACTTT. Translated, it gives CASSLGDRGIYSGSPLHF. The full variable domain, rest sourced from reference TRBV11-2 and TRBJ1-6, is EAGVAQSPRYKIIEKRQSVAFWCNPISGHATLYWYQQILGQGPKLLIQFQNNGVVDDSQLPKDRFSAERLKGVDSTLKIQPAKLEDSAVYLCASSLGDRGIYSGSPLHFGNGTRLTVT.

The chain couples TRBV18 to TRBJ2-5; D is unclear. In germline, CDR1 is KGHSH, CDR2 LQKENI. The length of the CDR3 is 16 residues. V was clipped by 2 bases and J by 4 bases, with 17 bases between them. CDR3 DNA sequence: TGTGCCAGCTCACCAGCGGCGCAGAACCTAATAGAGACCCAGTACTTC. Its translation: CASSPAAQNLIETQYF.